This TCR beta chain was found in a study of OX40 agonist ivuxolimab in advanced cancers. Whole-study context: Hepatocellular carcinoma, melanoma, renal cell or head and neck cancer was diagnosed in the dose-escalation patients.

The germline V gene has CDR1 SGHTA and CDR2 FQGNSA. Trimming stripped 1 base from V and 0 bases from J, with 9 bases between. This CDR3 contains 15 residues. The assay was immunoSEQ multiplex PCR, and TCRdb's table has in-frame clones only and misses some. Here the sample spans 50,000 to 75,000 clones, 80% to 90% being singletons. The source material was CD4+ or CD8+ T cells sorted from blood, sampled in a trial of the OX40 agonist ivuxolimab. The chain has TRBV7-2 and TRBJ1-1; D is uncertain. This receptor was taken from an adult with an advanced solid tumor such as melanoma, head and neck, liver or kidney cancer. CDR3 bases: TGTGCCAGCAGCTTAGTAGGCCTCCTGAACACTGAAGCTTTCTTT. Its protein product is CASSLVGLLNTEAFF.